The 14 T cell receptor beta chains presented below share a single source sample, sequenced in a study of cytomegalovirus exposure and HLA in healthy donors. TCRdb's table, derived via immunoSEQ multiplex PCR, lists solely in-frame clones and lacks some. There are 95,000 to 150,000 clones in the sample; 70% to 90% occur only once, and 2% to 2.5% lies in the top ten. The sequenced material came from PBMCs. The receptors were gathered from a woman aged 30 to 39 in good health and CMV-seronegative.

The chain has TRBV19 and TRBJ2-5, with 9 bases that match TRBD2. Unmatched junction bases numbered 3, after V lost 6 bases and J lost 4 bases. The CDR3 has 13 residues. Germline V gene sequence: CDR1 LNHDA, CDR2 SQIVND (reference sequence). CDR3 DNA: TGTGCCAGTAGGGAACTAGCGGGAGAGACCCAGTACTTC. Translated, it gives CASRELAGETQYF. The whole variable domain, filled in from reference TRBV19 and TRBJ2-5, reads DGGITQSPKYLFRKEGQNVTLSCEQNLNHDAMYWYRQDPGQGLRLIYYSQIVNDFQKGDIAEGYSVSREKKESFPLTVTSAQKNPTAFYLCASRELAGETQYFGPGTRLLVL.

The chain employs TRBV5-6 and TRBJ1-1; D not resolved. The CDR3 runs to 13 residues. Germline lookup yields CDR1 SGHDT and CDR2 YYEEEE. V lost 1 base, J lost 3 bases, and 7 bases lay in between. In nucleotides, the CDR3 is TGTGCCAGCAGCTTGAATCAGTACACTGAAGCTTTCTTT. It specifies CASSLNQYTEAFF. Complete variable domain (other parts from reference TRBV5-6 and TRBJ1-1): DAGVTQSPTHLIKTRGQQVTLRCSPKSGHDTVSWYQQALGQGPQFIFQYYEEEERQRGNFPDRFSGHQFPNYSSELNVNALLLGDSALYLCASSLNQYTEAFFGQGTRLTVV.

The chain recombines TRBV2 with TRBJ2-1; D gene uncertain. CDR3 length equals 13 residues. V lost 7 bases and J lost 4, with 11 bases in between. Germline loops: CDR1 SNHLY, CDR2 FYNNEI. The CDR3 loop reads CASTQDGYNEQFF. The DNA of the CDR3 is TGTGCCAGCACCCAAGACGGGTACAATGAGCAGTTCTTC.

The chain has TRBV19 and TRBJ2-5; tentative D call: TRBD1 (7 bases). The V gene's germline CDR1 is LNHDA and CDR2 SQIVND (reference sequence). This CDR3 contains 15 residues. Trimming removed 3 bases at V and 4 bases at J, with 15 bases between. CDR3 sequence: CASSMAQGGRETQYF. The CDR3 DNA sequence: TGTGCCAGTAGTATGGCCCAGGGGGGTCGAGAGACCCAGTACTTC.

The chain recombines TRBV19 with TRBJ1-2; 7 positions match TRBD1. The CDR3 extends over 16 amino acids. Trimming cost V 5 bases and J 3 bases; bases outside gene matches: 12. Germline V gene lookup returns CDR1 LNHDA and CDR2 SQIVND (reference sequence). CDR3 in amino acids: CASSFAGDRAYYGYTF. The DNA of the CDR3 is TGTGCCAGTAGTTTCGCCGGAGACAGGGCCTACTATGGCTACACCTTC.

The gene calls are TRBV7-5 and TRBJ1-1; the table assigns TRBD1, which was not confirmed against the DNA. TRBV7-5 is annotated as a pseudogene. The CDR3 has 15 amino acids. The CDR3: CARSLEGQANTEAFF. The DNA for the CDR3 is TGTGCCAGAAGCTTAGAGGGACAGGCGAACACTGAAGCTTTCTTT.

The chain has TRBV2 and TRBJ2-7, with D possibly matching TRBD1 (5 bases). Germline values: CDR1 SNHLY, CDR2 FYNNEI. The CDR3 sequence is 13 residues long. The ends were cut back, 8 bases at V and 4 bases at J, with 15 bases in the middle. CDR3 sequence (DNA): TGTGCCAGCCTACGACAGATAGCTTACGAGCAGTACTTC. Its protein is CASLRQIAYEQYF.

The chain links TRBV2 to TRBJ1-4; no definite D call. The CDR3 has 15 residues. Trimming removed 2 bases from V and 2 bases from J, with 9 bases in between. Germline CDR1 is SNHLY and CDR2 is FYNNEI. CDR3 DNA: TGTGCCAGCAGTGAACTTCGGGTCACTAATGAAAAACTGTTTTTT. This translates into CASSELRVTNEKLFF.

The chain employs TRBV9 and TRBJ2-2; unclear D gene. Germline values: CDR1 SGDLS, CDR2 YYNGEE. The V gene lost 4 bases and the J gene lost 5 bases, with 9 bases spanning the gap. The CDR3 is made up of 13 amino acids. The CDR3 coding sequence is TGTGCCAGCAGCCCCTCCCTTACCGGGGAGCTGTTTTTT. Translation: CASSPSLTGELFF.

This clone was found a few times. V usage is TRBV9 and J usage is TRBJ1-6, with TRBD1 matching over 7 bases. This CDR3 comprises 15 residues. J gave up 8 bases and V 4 bases, and 9 bases lay outside the gene matches. Germline lookup yields CDR1 SGDLS and CDR2 YYNGEE. The DNA for the CDR3 is TGTGCCAGCAGCCCTATGACAGGGACGGATTCACCCCTCCACTTT. Translated: CASSPMTGTDSPLHF.

The rearrangement joins TRBV5-6 to TRBJ2-7, with a weak D call TRBD2 (5 bases). Trimming removed 4 bases at V and 5 bases at J, with 19 bases between. The CDR3 totals 15 residues. The germline V gene has CDR1 SGHDT and CDR2 YYEEEE. CDR3 DNA: TGTGCCAGCAGCAGAAGGCGCCTGGCGGGCAACGAGCAGTACTTC. Protein product: CASSRRRLAGNEQYF.

V and J are TRBV6-6 and TRBJ2-5, with 8 nucleotides matching TRBD2. This CDR3 contains 12 residues. Germline CDR1 MNHNY, CDR2 SVGAGI (reference sequence). V shed 9 bases, J shed 8 bases, and the junction held 8 bases outside the gene matches. DNA for the CDR3: TGTGCCAGTCGGGAGGGGAGAGAAACCCAGTACTTC. This encodes CASREGRETQYF.

The rearrangement joins TRBV11-2 to TRBJ2-5; D remains ambiguous. From germline, CDR1 is SGHAT and CDR2 FQNNGV. The CDR3 is made up of 18 amino acids. V gave up 1 base and J gave up 0 bases, with 18 bases separating them. The CDR3 DNA reads as TGTGCCAGCAGCTTAGTACCAGCCGCCACAGATTACCAAGAGACCCAGTACTTC. Its protein is CASSLVPAATDYQETQYF.

The table lists this clone with a few counts. The rearrangement links TRBV4-1 to TRBJ2-7; TRBD2 matches 11 bases. Germline V gene lookup returns CDR1 MGHRA and CDR2 YSYEKL. V lost 3 bases, J lost 2 bases, and 3 bases stayed unmatched. The CDR3 runs to 15 residues. The DNA of the CDR3 is TGCGCCAGCAGCCAGTCTAGCGGGGGGCCCTACGAGCAGTACTTC. This translates into CASSQSSGGPYEQYF.